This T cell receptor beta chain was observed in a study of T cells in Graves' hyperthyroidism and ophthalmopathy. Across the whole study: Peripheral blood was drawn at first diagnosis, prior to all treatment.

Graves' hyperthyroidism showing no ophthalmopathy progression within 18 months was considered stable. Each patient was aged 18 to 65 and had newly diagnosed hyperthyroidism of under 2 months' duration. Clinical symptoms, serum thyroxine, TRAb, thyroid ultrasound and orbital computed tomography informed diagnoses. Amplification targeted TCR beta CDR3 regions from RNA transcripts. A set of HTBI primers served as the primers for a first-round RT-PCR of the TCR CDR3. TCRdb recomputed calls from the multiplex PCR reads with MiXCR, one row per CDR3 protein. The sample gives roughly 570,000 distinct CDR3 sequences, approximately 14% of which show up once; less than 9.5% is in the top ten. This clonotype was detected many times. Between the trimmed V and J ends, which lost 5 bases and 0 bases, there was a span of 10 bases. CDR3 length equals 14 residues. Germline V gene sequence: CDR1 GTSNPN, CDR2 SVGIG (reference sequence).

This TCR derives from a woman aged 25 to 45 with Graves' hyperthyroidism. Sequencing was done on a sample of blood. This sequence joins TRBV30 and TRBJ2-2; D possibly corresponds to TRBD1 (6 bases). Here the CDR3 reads CAWRTDTNTGELFF. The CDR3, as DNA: TGTGCCTGGCGGACAGATACGAACACCGGGGAGCTGTTTTTT.